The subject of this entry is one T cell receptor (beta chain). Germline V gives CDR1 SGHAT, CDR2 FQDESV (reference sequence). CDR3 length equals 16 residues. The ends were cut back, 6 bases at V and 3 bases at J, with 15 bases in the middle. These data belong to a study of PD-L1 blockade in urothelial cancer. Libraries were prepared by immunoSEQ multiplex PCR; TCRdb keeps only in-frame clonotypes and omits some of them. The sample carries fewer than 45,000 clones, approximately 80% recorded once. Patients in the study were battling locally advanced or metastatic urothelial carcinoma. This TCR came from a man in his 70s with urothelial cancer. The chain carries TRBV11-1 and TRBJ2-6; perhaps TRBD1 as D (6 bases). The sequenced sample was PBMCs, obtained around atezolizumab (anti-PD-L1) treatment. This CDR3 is CASRDVGAGGANVLTF. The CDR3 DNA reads TGTGCCAGCAGAGACGTGGGGGCAGGTGGGGCCAACGTCCTGACTTTC.